The subject of this entry is one T cell receptor (beta chain). This sample was included in a study of blood T cell repertoires in COVID-19. Across the whole study: Samples came from the United States, Italy and Spain, spanning acute and convalescent COVID-19. PBMCs, B-cell-depleted T cells, or T cells were the source of the cDNA or gDNA that made up the material.

CDR1 LGHNT and CDR2 FRNRAP come from the germline V gene. J gave up 9 bases and V 5 bases, and 3 bases lay outside the gene matches. CDR3 length: 12 amino acids. Source study methods: How many nucleated cells were present was estimated from reference gene primer amplification. The repertoire was sequenced with immunoSEQ multiplex PCR; TCRdb's copy has only in-frame clones and lacks some. V and J calls and clone size are given by that table; D and trimming were obtained from the DNA. The table lists about 310,000 clones, 89% of them singletons. Cohort assignment relied on participant-reported clinical history.

Sample: PBMCs or T cells enriched from blood (not recorded which). The V gene is TRBV12-5, the J gene TRBJ1-1; 10 bases line up with TRBD1. The receptor's source is a woman aged 40-49 years who had recovered from COVID-19. The CDR3 loop is CASGPDRGQAFF. The CDR3 DNA follows: TGTGCTAGTGGTCCCGACAGGGGGCAAGCTTTCTTT. Based on the CDR3 plus reference TRBV12-5 and TRBJ1-1, the full variable domain is DARVTQTPRHKVTEMGQEVTMRCQPILGHNTVFWYRQTMMQGLELLAYFRNRAPLDDSGMPKDRFSAEMPDATLATLKIQPSEPRDSAVYFCASGPDRGQAFFGQGTRLTVV.